The present entry profiles one T cell receptor (beta chain) with its context. Its target antigen remains unknown. Per-base qualities were not stored, and no clone one base away is much larger. Enrolling through a virtual design, the prospective study's participants ranged in age from roughly 18 to 90 years and lived across around 25 United States geographic areas. In the prospective study, cohorts were assigned on the basis of participant-reported clinical history obtained from a screening survey and a study questionnaire. Mobile phlebotomists in the prospective study collected whole blood, serum and a nasopharyngeal or oropharyngeal swab from every participant. Additional blood draws and questionnaires over a 2-month period could optionally be provided by prospective study participants. Before DNA extraction, prospective study blood samples were shipped either frozen or at room temperature. Measured from the cysteine to the phenylalanine, the CDR3 is 18 residues long. The entry retains the CDR3 DNA only, 54 bases that are in frame from base 1. Germline trimming: 1 base from V, 6 bases from J; junction bases outside gene matches: 16. CDR1 and CDR2 were assigned from the germline V gene as SGHTA and FQGTGA.

This sample was included in a study of blood T cell repertoires in COVID-19 (dated by TCRdb to 2020 to 2021). Looking at the study overall: The collaborator samples originated in the United States, Italy and Spain and spanned the acute and convalescent phases of COVID-19. The material from the prospective study consisted of cDNA or gDNA derived from T cells, B-cell-depleted T cells, or PBMCs. Deeply sampled blood TCRbeta repertoires from subjects exposed to, actively infected with, or recovered from COVID-19 were included in the dataset. The repertoires were made available in a free public database intended to serve as a resource for research on the immune response to SARS-CoV-2. Samples came from the ongoing ImmuneRACE study (first 160 participants) plus 1,254 subjects from 6 global collaborators. Sample metadata almost always included a de-identified subject ID, COVID-19 status, age in years and sex. Where available, HLA class I and class II types were taken from metadata supplied by the sample provider and were not determined by assay-based typing. Results and caveats for the whole study, not just this receptor: Clinical and demographic metadata were provided uncurated, with the amount varying by source and participant.

TCRbeta CDR3 regions were amplified from genomic DNA using the immunoSEQ Assay, a bias-controlled multiplex PCR. The authors' pipeline ran thus. Within the assay, amplification of reference gene primers was used to estimate how many nucleated cells each sample contained. To quantify the absolute abundance of each unique TCRbeta CDR3 rearrangement, sequence reads were collapsed and filtered. For each sample, productive Simpson clonality was calculated as the square root of Simpson's diversity index over productive rearrangements. The table comes from immuneACCESS by way of TCRdb, which keeps in-frame sequences with V and J called. Part of the clones is missing from these tables; in studies checked, under half for an unresolved V gene and the rest for unknown reasons. The DNA gave D and trimming, while V, J and clone size come from that table. This sample is represented by roughly 220,000 clones; 80% to 90% of them were singletons. Roughly 14% of the sample belongs to the ten largest clones.

The receptor's source is a woman in her 50s with acute COVID-19. The V and J segments used are TRBV7-3 and TRBJ2-5; TRBD2 lines up with 8 middle nucleotides. The specimen was PBMCs or T cells enriched from blood (not recorded which). The CDR3 amino acid sequence is: CASSLRPGSGSQTKTQYF. The DNA sequence is TGTGCCAGCAGCTTAAGGCCCGGCAGCGGGAGTCAGACGAAGACCCAGTACTTC.